This TCR beta chain stems from a study of blood T cell repertoires in COVID-19. V lost 5 bases to trimming and J lost 5 bases; unmatched junction nucleotides: 4. This CDR3 comprises 14 residues. Germline lookup yields CDR1 LNHDA and CDR2 SQIVND (reference sequence). In the original workflow: Estimates of nucleated cell counts were drawn from the amplification of reference gene primers. Profiled with immunoSEQ multiplex PCR; TCRdb holds only in-frame clones, not every one. V, J and clone size were drawn from that table, and D and trimming were deduced from the DNA. This table has around 160,000 clones, around 82% appearing once.

Material: peripheral blood. This sequence originates from a human donor with acute or convalescent COVID-19. The donor label of this sample is uncertain. This rearrangement joins TRBV19 to TRBJ1-4, with TRBD1 matching 8 bases. In DNA, the CDR3 is TGTGCCAGTAGTTCACGGACAGGGAATGAAAAACTGTTTTTT. It specifies CASSSRTGNEKLFF.